Listed here are 6 T cell receptor beta chains from one sample, sequenced in a study of cytomegalovirus exposure and HLA in healthy donors. Assay: immunoSEQ multiplex PCR; the TCRdb copy retains only in-frame clones and omits some. The table has roughly 190,000 clones, around 88% seen once. Sequenced material: PBMCs. The origin of the receptors is a woman aged 18-29 years in good health and CMV-seronegative.

V gene TRBV9 combines with J gene TRBJ2-3; 8 nucleotides match TRBD2. CDR1 is SGDLS and CDR2 is YYNGEE in the germline V gene. The CDR3 contains 16 residues. The J segment lost 2 bases and the V segment lost 0 bases, leaving 5 bases of the junction unmatched. The CDR3 here is CASSVVSGGDTDTQYF. The CDR3 coding sequence is TGTGCCAGCAGCGTAGTATCCGGGGGGGACACAGATACGCAGTATTTT.

V and J are TRBV7-9 and TRBJ1-1, with 9 positions matching TRBD1. Unmatched junction bases numbered 5, after V lost 5 bases and J lost 10 bases. The CDR3 totals 12 residues. Germline-derived CDR1 and CDR2 are SEHNR and FQNEAQ (reference sequence). CDR3 nucleotide sequence: TGTGCCAGCAGCGATCGACAGGGGGGAGCTTTCTTT. Translated, it gives CASSDRQGGAFF.

Here the CDR3 DNA reads TGTGCCATCAGACCGGGACTGGGATCGGGGCAGTACTTC. Its translation: CAIRPGLGSGQYF. The chain combines TRBV10-3 with TRBJ2-7; TRBD2 is a possible D gene (6 bases). Germline CDR1 and CDR2: ENHRY and SYGVKD. The CDR3 runs to 13 residues. The V and J ends lost 6 bases and 9 bases respectively, with 18 bases between them.

In DNA form, the CDR3 reads TGTGCCTGGGGAGGGGGTAGCGGGTACCAAGAGACCCAGTACTTC. Its protein product is CAWGGGSGYQETQYF. The V call is TRBV30, the J call TRBJ2-5, with D perhaps matching TRBD2 (7 bases). Germline V lookup: CDR1 GTSNPN, CDR2 SVGIG (reference sequence). The CDR3 runs to 15 residues. V was clipped by 5 bases and J by 0 bases, with 16 bases between them.

V and J are TRBV11-1 and TRBJ2-2; no reliable D call. The V and J ends lost 2 bases and 7 bases respectively, with 11 bases between them. Looked up from germline, CDR1 is SGHAT and CDR2 is FQDESV (reference sequence). The CDR3 spans 14 residues. The CDR3 loop is CASSLPSGSGELFF. The CDR3 coding sequence is TGTGCCAGCAGCTTACCCTCCGGTAGCGGGGAGCTGTTTTTT. Drawing the rest from reference TRBV11-1 and TRBJ2-2, the complete variable domain is EAEVAQSPRYKITEKSQAVAFWCDPISGHATLYWYRQILGQGPELLVQFQDESVVDDSQLPKDRFSAERLKGVDSTLKIQPAELGDSAMYLCASSLPSGSGELFFGEGSRLTVL.

The V gene is TRBV10-3, the J gene TRBJ1-1, with D maybe TRBD1 (6 bases). The CDR3 has 14 amino acids. Germline loops: CDR1 ENHRY, CDR2 SYGVKD. Deletions cut 4 bases from V and 0 bases from J, with 9 bases between. CDR3 in amino acids: CAISGTAMNTEAFF. The CDR3 bases are TGTGCCATCAGTGGGACAGCCATGAACACTGAAGCTTTCTTT.